This record concerns one T cell receptor beta chain sequence. Germline V gene lookup returns CDR1 ENHRY and CDR2 SYGVKD. This CDR3 has 12 residues. V was shortened by 10 bases and J by 5 bases, with 14 bases between the two germline ends. Generated by immunoSEQ multiplex PCR, the TCRdb table keeps only in-frame clones and is missing some. The sample contains some 80,000 clones, around 88% of which appear only once. This record comes from a study of blood T cell repertoires in COVID-19. This clonotype originated in a woman older than 75 with active or convalescent COVID-19. Sequenced: peripheral blood. The genes are TRBV10-3 and TRBJ2-5, with D tentatively TRBD1 (5 bases). The CDR3 region has the DNA TGTGCCACTAAGACAGTATCGGAGACCCAGTACTTC. It is translated as CATKTVSETQYF.